This TCR beta chain was recorded in a study of blood T cell repertoires in COVID-19. Study in general: The United States, Italy and Spain provided the acute and convalescent COVID-19 samples.

Original handling: It was from reference gene primer amplification that nucleated cell counts were estimated. The table came from immunoSEQ multiplex PCR; TCRdb's copy has only in-frame clones and leaves some out. From that table come the V and J calls and clone size; the DNA was used to work out D and trimming. The sample contains 250,000 to 350,000 clones, more than 75% of which appear only once. This CDR3 is built from 13 residues. Between the trimmed V and J ends, which lost 6 bases and 5 bases, there was a span of 14 bases. In germline, CDR1 is SGHRS, CDR2 YFSETQ. The TCR originated in a woman aged 30 to 39 who had recovered from COVID-19. The material sequenced was PBMCs or T cells enriched from blood (not recorded which). This chain uses TRBV5-1 with TRBJ1-2; D might be TRBD1 (6 bases). For the CDR3, the DNA is TGCGCCAGCAATCTCGACAGGCATTATGGCTACACCTTC. Translation gives CASNLDRHYGYTF.